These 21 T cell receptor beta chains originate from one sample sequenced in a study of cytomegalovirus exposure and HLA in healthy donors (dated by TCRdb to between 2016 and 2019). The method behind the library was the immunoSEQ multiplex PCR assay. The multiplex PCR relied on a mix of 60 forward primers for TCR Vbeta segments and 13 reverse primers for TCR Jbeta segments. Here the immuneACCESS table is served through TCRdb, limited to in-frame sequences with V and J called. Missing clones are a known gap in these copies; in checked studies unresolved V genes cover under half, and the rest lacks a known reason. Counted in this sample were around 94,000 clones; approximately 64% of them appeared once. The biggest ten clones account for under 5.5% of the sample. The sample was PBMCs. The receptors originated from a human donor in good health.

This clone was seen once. The CDR3 coding sequence is TGCGCCAGCAGCTTGGTTGTCCGGGTTAGTGAGACCCAGTACTTC. Translated, it gives CASSLVVRVSETQYF. The chain couples TRBV5-1 to TRBJ2-5; D is unclear. Trimming took off 0 bases at V and 5 bases at J, with 14 bases between the two ends. CDR3 length: 15 amino acids. From germline, CDR1 is SGHRS and CDR2 YFSETQ.

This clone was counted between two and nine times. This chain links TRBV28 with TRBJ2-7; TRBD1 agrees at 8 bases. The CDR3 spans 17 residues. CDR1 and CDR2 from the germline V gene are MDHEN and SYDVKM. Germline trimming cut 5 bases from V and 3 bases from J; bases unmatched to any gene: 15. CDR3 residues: CASSTATGVSFNYEQYF. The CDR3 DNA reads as TGTGCCAGCAGTACCGCGACAGGGGTCTCCTTCAACTACGAGCAGTACTTC.

CDR3 DNA: TGTGCCAGCAGCTTGGGTGCGGCGGGAGGTGCAGATACGCAGTATTTT. It codes for CASSLGAAGGADTQYF. The rearrangement joins TRBV5-6 to TRBJ2-3; 8 bases fit TRBD2. The V gene end was trimmed by 0 bases and the J gene end by 4 bases; junction bases not matched to a gene: 7. CDR1 and CDR2 from the germline V gene are SGHDT and YYEEEE. The CDR3 covers 16 residues.

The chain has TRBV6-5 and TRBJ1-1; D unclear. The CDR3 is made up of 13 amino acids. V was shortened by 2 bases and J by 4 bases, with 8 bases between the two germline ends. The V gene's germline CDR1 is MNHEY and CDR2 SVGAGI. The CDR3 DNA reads TGTGCCAGCAGTTACCGTGGAGTCACTGAAGCTTTCTTT. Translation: CASSYRGVTEAFF.

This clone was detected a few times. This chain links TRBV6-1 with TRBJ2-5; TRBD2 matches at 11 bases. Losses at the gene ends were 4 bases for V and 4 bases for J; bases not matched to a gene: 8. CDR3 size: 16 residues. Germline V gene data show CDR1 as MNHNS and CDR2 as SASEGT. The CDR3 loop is CASSVTSGRVGETQYF. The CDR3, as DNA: TGTGCCAGCAGTGTTACTAGCGGGAGAGTTGGAGAGACCCAGTACTTC.

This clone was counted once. CDR3 region: CASSQGSGGAVYGYTF. CDR3 coding DNA: TGCGCCAGCAGCCAGGGGAGCGGGGGCGCGGTCTATGGCTACACCTTC. This chain links TRBV5-1 with TRBJ1-2; tentatively, D is TRBD1 (6 bases). CDR1 and CDR2 (germline): SGHRS, YFSETQ. CDR3 length equals 16 residues. V dropped 4 bases and J dropped 4 bases, with 20 bases sitting between them.

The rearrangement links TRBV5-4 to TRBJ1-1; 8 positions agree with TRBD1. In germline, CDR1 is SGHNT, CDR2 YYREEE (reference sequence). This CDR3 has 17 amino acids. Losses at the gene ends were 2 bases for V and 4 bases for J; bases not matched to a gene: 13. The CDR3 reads CASSFRGQGFRRTEAFF. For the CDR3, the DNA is TGTGCCAGCAGCTTTCGCGGACAGGGCTTTCGGCGCACTGAAGCTTTCTTT.

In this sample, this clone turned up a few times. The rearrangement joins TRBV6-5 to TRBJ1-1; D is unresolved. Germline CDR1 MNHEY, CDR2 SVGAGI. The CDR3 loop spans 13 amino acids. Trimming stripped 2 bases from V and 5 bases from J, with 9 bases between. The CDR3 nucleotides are TGTGCCAGCAGTTACCTGCTCACTACTGAAGCTTTCTTT. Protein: CASSYLLTTEAFF.

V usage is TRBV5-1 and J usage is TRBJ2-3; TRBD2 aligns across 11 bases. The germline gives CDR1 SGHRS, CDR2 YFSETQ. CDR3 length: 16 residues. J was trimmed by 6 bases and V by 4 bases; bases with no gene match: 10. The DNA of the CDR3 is TGCGCCAGCAGCCTACCACTAGCGGGAGTTTGGGATACGCAGTATTTT. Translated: CASSLPLAGVWDTQYF.

The DNA for the CDR3 is TGTGCCACCAGCAGAGATCGGGGGGGCTACGAGCAGTACTTC. Its protein is CATSRDRGGYEQYF. The rearrangement uses TRBV15 and TRBJ2-7; 8 bases line up with TRBD2. Looked up from germline, CDR1 is LNHNV and CDR2 is YYDKDF (reference sequence). V shed 0 bases, J shed 3 bases, and the junction held 1 base outside the gene matches. The CDR3 sequence is 14 residues long.

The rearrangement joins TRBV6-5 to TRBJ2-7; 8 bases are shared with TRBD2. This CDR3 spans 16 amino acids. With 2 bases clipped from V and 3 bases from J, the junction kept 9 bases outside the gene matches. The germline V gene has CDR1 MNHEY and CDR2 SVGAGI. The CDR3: CASSYGDPGLDYEQYF. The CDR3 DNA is TGTGCCAGCAGTTACGGGGACCCGGGACTAGACTACGAGCAGTACTTC.

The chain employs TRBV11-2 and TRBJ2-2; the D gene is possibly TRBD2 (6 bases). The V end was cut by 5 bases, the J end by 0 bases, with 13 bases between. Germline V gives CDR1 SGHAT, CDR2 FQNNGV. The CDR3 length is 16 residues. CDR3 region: CASSPGGTANTGELFF. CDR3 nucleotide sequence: TGTGCCAGCAGCCCCGGCGGGACCGCGAACACCGGGGAGCTGTTTTTT.

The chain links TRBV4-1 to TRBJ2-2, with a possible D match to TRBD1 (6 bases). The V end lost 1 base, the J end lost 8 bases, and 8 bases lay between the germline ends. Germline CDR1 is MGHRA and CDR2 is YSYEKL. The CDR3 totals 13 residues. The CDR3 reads CASSQVGGGELFF. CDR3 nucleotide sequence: TGCGCCAGCAGCCAAGTAGGGGGAGGGGAGCTGTTTTTT.

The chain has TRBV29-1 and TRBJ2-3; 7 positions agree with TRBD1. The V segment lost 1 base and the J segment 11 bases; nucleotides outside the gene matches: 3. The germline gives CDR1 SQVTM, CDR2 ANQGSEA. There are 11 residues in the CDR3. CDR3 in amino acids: CSVEASGGQYF. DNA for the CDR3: TGCAGCGTTGAAGCCTCAGGGGGGCAGTATTTT.

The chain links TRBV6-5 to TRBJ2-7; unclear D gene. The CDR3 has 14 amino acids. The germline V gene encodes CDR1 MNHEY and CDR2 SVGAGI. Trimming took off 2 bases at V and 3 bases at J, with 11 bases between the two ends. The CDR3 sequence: CASSYGGVRYEQYF. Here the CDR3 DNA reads TGTGCCAGCAGTTACGGCGGCGTCCGCTACGAGCAGTACTTC.

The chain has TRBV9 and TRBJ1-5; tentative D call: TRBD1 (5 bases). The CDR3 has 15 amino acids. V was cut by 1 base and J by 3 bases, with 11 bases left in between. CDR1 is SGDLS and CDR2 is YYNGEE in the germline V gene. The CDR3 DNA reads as TGTGCCAGCAGCGTAACGGGGGACCACAATCAGCCCCAGCATTTT. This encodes CASSVTGDHNQPQHF.

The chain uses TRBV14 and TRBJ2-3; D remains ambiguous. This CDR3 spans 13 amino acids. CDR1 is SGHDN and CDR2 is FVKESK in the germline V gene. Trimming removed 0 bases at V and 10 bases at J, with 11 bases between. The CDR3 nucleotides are TGTGCCAGCAGCCAAGATCAGGTTGGCGCGCAGTATTTT. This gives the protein CASSQDQVGAQYF.

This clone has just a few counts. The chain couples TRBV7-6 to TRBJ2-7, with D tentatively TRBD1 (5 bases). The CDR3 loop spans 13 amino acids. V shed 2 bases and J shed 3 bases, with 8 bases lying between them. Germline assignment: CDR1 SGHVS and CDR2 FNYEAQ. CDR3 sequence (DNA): TGTGCCAGCAGCTTATCTACAGGCTACGAGCAGTACTTC. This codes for CASSLSTGYEQYF.

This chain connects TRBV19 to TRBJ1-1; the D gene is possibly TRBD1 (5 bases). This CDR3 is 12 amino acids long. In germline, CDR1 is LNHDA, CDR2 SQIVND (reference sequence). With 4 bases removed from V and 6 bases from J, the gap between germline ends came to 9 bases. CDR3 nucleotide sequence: TGTGCCAGTAGTACTTCAGGGCCTGAAGCTTTCTTT. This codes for CASSTSGPEAFF.

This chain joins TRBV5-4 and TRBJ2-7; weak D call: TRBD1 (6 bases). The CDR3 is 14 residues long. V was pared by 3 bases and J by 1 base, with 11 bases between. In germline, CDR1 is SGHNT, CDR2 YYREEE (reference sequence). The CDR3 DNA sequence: TGTGCCAGCAGCTCCGACAGGTTGTCCTACGAGCAGTACTTC. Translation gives CASSSDRLSYEQYF. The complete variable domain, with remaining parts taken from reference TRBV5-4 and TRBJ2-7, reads ETGVTQSPTHLIKTRGQQVTLRCSSQSGHNTVSWYQQALGQGPQFIFQYYREEENGRGNFPPRFSGLQFPNYSSELNVNALELDDSALYLCASSSDRLSYEQYFGPGTRLTVT.

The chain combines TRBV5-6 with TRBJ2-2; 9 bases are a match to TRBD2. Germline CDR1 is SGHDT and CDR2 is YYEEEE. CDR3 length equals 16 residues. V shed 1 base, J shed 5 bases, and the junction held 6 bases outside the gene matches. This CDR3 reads CASSLFLAGTTGELFF. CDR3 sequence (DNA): TGTGCCAGCAGCTTGTTCCTAGCGGGAACAACCGGGGAGCTGTTTTTT.